This T cell receptor beta chain was identified in a study of brain metastases from non-small cell lung cancer (dated by TCRdb to the late 2010s). Concerning the study at large: In non-small-cell lung cancer patients, the researchers characterized the immune microenvironment of brain metastases and primary tumors that had been resected as matched pairs.

Notes on this clone: There is no known antigen for this receptor. Base qualities were left out, and no much larger clone turns up one base away.

The V and J ends are trimmed by 1 base and 1 base, leaving 11 bases between them. The CDR3, cysteine through phenylalanine, is 15 amino acids long. Just the 45-base CDR3 DNA is kept, in frame starting at base 1. Via the germline V gene (reference sequence), CDR1 is SGHNT and CDR2 YYREEE. General conclusions and limits of the study: Compared with the matched primary tumors, T-cell clones appeared to be expanded in about two thirds of brain metastases. Paired brain metastases and primary tumors largely shared TCR repertoires, although T-cell densities in the metastases were sparse. Lower T-cell infiltration was exhibited by brain metastases compared with primary tumors (P < 0.001).

Library preparation used the immunoSEQ multiplex PCR assay. T-cell receptor beta chain repertoire sequencing was carried out together with a 770-gene immune expression panel. TCRdb took over this immuneACCESS table, retaining in-frame rearrangements with V and J assigned. Such tables are incomplete; in checked studies, under half of the missing clones stem from an unresolved V gene, and the remainder is unexplained. This sample lists thousands of clones; roughly 80% were detected once. The ten largest clonotypes hold approximately 4% of the sample. The cohort comprised over 35 patients with surgically resected non-small-cell lung cancer who had both primary tumor and brain metastasis specimens. Tumor specimens were archival formalin-fixed, paraffin-embedded tissues.

The rearranged segments are TRBV5-4 and TRBJ1-1; perhaps TRBD1 is the D gene, with 5 bases matching. The sample comprised primary lung tumor tissue. Reading the label with the study, this specimen's cell subset or site is: primary lung tumor paired with brain metastasis. The clonotype was recovered from a donor aged 40 or over with non-small cell lung cancer. The CDR3 protein is CASSLSGATNTEAFF. The DNA sequence reads TGTGCCAGCAGCTTGAGTGGGGCAACGAACACTGAAGCTTTCTTT.